Shown below are 29 T cell receptor beta chains from a single sample sequenced in a study of blood T cell repertoires in acute mononucleosis. Assay used: immunoSEQ multiplex PCR; TCRdb lists only in-frame clones, some missing. Here the sample spans under 3,000 clones, approximately 67% being singletons. Time point noted: acute infectious mononucleosis, at clinical presentation within 2 weeks of symptom onset (visit 1). Study results and limitations: GLC-BM selection appeared to involve both TCR alpha and beta chains.

Here the sequenced sample was EBV GLC epitope tetramer+ CD8+ T cells sorted from PBMCs, taken during acute infectious mononucleosis. Documented subset: CD8 T cells binding tetramer with EBV BMLF1 280-288 peptide (GLC-BM). These receptors all come from a woman in her late teens or twenties with infectious mononucleosis caused by EBV.

The rearrangement links TRBV7-9 to TRBJ2-3, with TRBD2 matching over 10 bases. This CDR3 is 18 amino acids long. Germline assignment: CDR1 SEHNR and CDR2 FQNEAQ (reference sequence). V dropped 1 base and J dropped 1; count of bases not matched to a gene: 8. The CDR3 DNA reads as TGTGCCAGCAGCTTAGTCATAGCGGGAGGACTTGGCACAGATACGCAGTATTTT. Amino acids: CASSLVIAGGLGTDTQYF.

As to this clone: The DNA is omitted, as the CDR3 cannot be located on it reliably, and the CDR3 follows TCRdb's listing. This chain links TRBV29-1 with TRBJ1-4; TRBD1, as called in the table, went unchecked against the DNA. The germline CDR1 and CDR2 sequences are SQVTM and ANQGSEA. The CDR3 is 14 residues long, ends included. The CDR3 reads CSVDRGGLMKNCFF.

The CDR3 is CASSQRGTSGSPNTGELFF. The CDR3 DNA sequence: TGTGCCAGCAGCCAACGTGGGACTAGCGGGAGCCCGAACACCGGGGAGCTGTTTTTT. The chain couples TRBV27 to TRBJ2-2; 14 nucleotides align to TRBD2. V was clipped by 6 bases and J by 0 bases; unmatched bases: 9. Germline-derived CDR1 and CDR2 are MNHEY and SMNVEV (reference sequence). This CDR3 is built from 19 residues.

With respect to this clone: A far larger clone is a single base away, which makes a read error likely. The chain uses TRBV21-1 and TRBJ2-1; no DNA check was done on the table's D call, TRBD2. TRBV21-1 is a pseudogene locus. The CDR3 is 16 residues long. This CDR3 reads CAGSKGPAGGPREQFF. CDR3 in DNA: TGTGCCGGCAGCAAAGGGCCAGCGGGGGGGCCAAGGGAGCAGTTCTTC.

The chain uses TRBV14 and TRBJ2-3, with 9 bases fitting TRBD2. The germline V gene encodes CDR1 SGHDN and CDR2 FVKESK. The CDR3 is made up of 15 amino acids. The V segment lost 6 bases and the J segment 4 bases; nucleotides outside the gene matches: 8. Here the CDR3 reads CASSNSGRGSDTQYF. In DNA form, the CDR3 reads TGTGCCAGCAGTAATAGCGGGAGAGGCTCAGATACGCAGTATTTT.

Of note for this clone: A far larger clone is one nucleotide away, so this likely arose from a read error. Other DNA sequences in this specimen translate into the identical CDR3. The chain recombines TRBV9 with TRBJ2-1; D remains unclear. Germline V gene data show CDR1 as SGDLS and CDR2 as YYNGEE. The CDR3 consists of 12 residues. CDR3 sequence reads: CASSVVGNEQLF. In nucleotides, the CDR3 is TGTGCCAGCAGCGTAGTGGGAAACGAGCAGCTCTTC.

The J gene is TRBJ2-7, the V gene TRBV7-3; 8 bases are a match to TRBD2. The CDR3 runs to 14 residues. Trimming cost V 8 bases and J 2 bases; bases outside gene matches: 8. The V gene's germline CDR1 is SGHTA and CDR2 FQGTGA. The CDR3 bases are TGTGCCAGCGGAGCGGGAGCCAACCCCTACGAGCAGTACTTC. Translated, it gives CASGAGANPYEQYF.

About this clone itself: Given a far larger clone just one base away, this is likely a sequencing read error. This chain uses TRBV2 with TRBJ2-6; unclear D gene. V lost 7 bases and J lost 0, with 4 bases in between. Germline loops: CDR1 SNHLY, CDR2 FYNNEI. This CDR3 contains 13 residues. In DNA form, the CDR3 reads TGTGCCAGCACCCCCTCTGGGGCCAACGTCCTGACTTTC. Its protein is CASTPSGANVLTF.

Points on this clone: The conserved phenylalanine or tryptophan is not found at the CDR3 terminus, so this likely reflects a read error. The chain has TRBV29-1 and TRBJ1-2; 9 bases agree with TRBD1. CDR3 size: 12 residues. Germline V gene lookup returns CDR1 SQVTM and CDR2 ANQGSEA. The CDR3 region is CCVDRGFYGYTL. The CDR3 nucleotides are TGCTGCGTGGACAGGGGATTTTATGGCTACACCCTC.

Remarks on this clone: This CDR3 is also generated by other DNA sequences in the sample. The chain employs TRBV23-1 and TRBJ2-5, with D perhaps TRBD2 (6 bases). Being an ORF, TRBV23-1 has a function that is uncertain. This CDR3 is built from 17 residues. CDR3 amino acids: CPAVRRRGVWLQETQYF. CDR3 DNA sequence: TGCCCAGCAGTCCGTCGTCGCGGGGTGTGGCTGCAAGAGACCCAGTACTTC.

The chain is built from TRBV9 and TRBJ1-1; 7 positions match TRBD1. After removal of 7 bases from V and 0 bases from J, the junction contained 15 bases not matched to a gene. Germline V gene data show CDR1 as SGDLS and CDR2 as YYNGEE. This CDR3 comprises 17 residues. Written as DNA, the CDR3 is TGTGCCAGCGGAAACCCTCAGACAGGGCCCATGAACACTGAAGCTTTCTTT. Its translation is CASGNPQTGPMNTEAFF.

This clone was seen only once. This likely came from a read error, as a far larger clone is one base away. The genes are TRBV29-1 and TRBJ2-7, with D possibly TRBD2 on 6 matching bases. The CDR3 is 15 amino acids. Germline V lookup: CDR1 SQVTM, CDR2 ANQGSEA. Deletions cut 1 base from V and 7 bases from J, with 20 bases between. CDR3 DNA sequence: TGCAGCGTTGAAGGTGCGGGACCAATATACAATGAGCAGTACTTC. Its translation: CSVEGAGPIYNEQYF.

Regarding this clone: It is likely a read error: a sequence one base away is far more abundant. The chain carries TRBV29-1 and TRBJ1-2; TRBD1 matches at 9 bases. Unmatched junction bases numbered 4, after V lost 6 bases and J lost 5 bases. Germline V gene sequence: CDR1 SQVTM, CDR2 ANQGSEA. The CDR3 sequence is 12 residues long. The CDR3 loop is CSVDRGSYGYTF. CDR3 DNA: TGCAGCGTGGACAGGGGATCTTATGGCTACACCTTC.

J is TRBJ2-1 and V is TRBV21-1; the table assigns TRBD2, which was not confirmed against the DNA. TRBV21-1 is labeled a pseudogene. This CDR3 spans 15 amino acids. As DNA, the CDR3 is TGTGCCAGCAGCAAAGGGCCAGCGGGGCCAAGGGAGCAGTTCTTC. The encoded protein is CASSKGPAGPREQFF.

The V gene is TRBV25-1, the J gene TRBJ2-5; 8 nucleotides line up with TRBD1. The germline gives CDR1 MGHDK, CDR2 SYGVNS. The CDR3 totals 14 residues. The V and J ends lost 6 bases and 2 bases, in that order; junction bases with no gene match: 5. In nucleotides, the CDR3 is TGTGCCAGCAGACAATGGACAGGGCAAGAGACCCAGTACTTC. Protein product: CASRQWTGQETQYF.

This rearrangement joins TRBV2 to TRBJ2-3; 15 bases match TRBD2. The CDR3 sequence is 18 residues long. Germline V gene sequence: CDR1 SNHLY, CDR2 FYNNEI. The ends lost 5 bases at V and 10 bases at J; junction bases unmatched: 16. The CDR3 spells CASSFYGLAGGPNVAQYF. The DNA of the CDR3 is TGTGCCAGCAGTTTTTACGGACTAGCGGGGGGGCCGAACGTCGCGCAGTATTTT.

The V and J genes are TRBV9 and TRBJ2-1, with 8 nucleotides matching TRBD2. Germline trimming cut 4 bases from V and 13 bases from J; bases unmatched to any gene: 10. CDR3 length: 13 amino acids. Germline V gene sequence: CDR1 SGDLS, CDR2 YYNGEE. The CDR3 coding sequence is TGTGCCAGCAGCCAATCCCCGGGGGGGCTTCAGTTCTTC. It yields the protein CASSQSPGGLQFF.

There are many counts of this clone. V is TRBV7-3 and J is TRBJ2-1; 7 bases line up with TRBD2. CDR1 is SGHTA and CDR2 is FQGTGA in the germline V gene. Unmatched junction bases numbered 12, after V lost 1 base and J lost 9 bases. The CDR3 contains 16 residues. CDR3 bases: TGTGCCAGCAGCTTAATCGCTAGCGGTGTAGCAGGTGAGCAGTTCTTC. It translates to CASSLIASGVAGEQFF.

V is TRBV28 and J is TRBJ1-2; D possibly corresponds to TRBD1 (6 bases). V was shortened by 6 bases and J by 3 bases, with 14 bases between the two germline ends. The CDR3 runs 14 residues. From germline, CDR1 is MDHEN and CDR2 SYDVKM. The CDR3 bases are TGTGCCAGCAGCTTAGTCGCAGGGGACTATGGCTACACCTTC. The encoded protein is CASSLVAGDYGYTF.

By sample fraction, this clone is medium-sized. CDR3 in amino acids: CASSPRTGTSGEKETQYF. The CDR3 nucleotides read TGTGCCAGCAGCCCGCGTACCGGGACTAGCGGGGAAAAAGAGACCCAGTACTTC. This chain links TRBV11-2 with TRBJ2-5; 13 bases align to TRBD2. From germline, CDR1 is SGHAT and CDR2 FQNNGV. The CDR3 consists of 18 residues. With V trimmed by 5 bases and J by 3 bases, 12 bases remained unmatched.

This clone turned up a few times. CDR3 sequence: CASADGAKIYEQYF. The CDR3 DNA sequence: TGTGCCAGCGCGGACGGTGCTAAGATCTACGAGCAGTACTTC. The chain joins TRBV9 to TRBJ2-7; D is undetermined. Germline V CDR1 and CDR2: SGDLS, YYNGEE. The ends were cut back, 7 bases at V and 3 bases at J, with 17 bases in the middle. CDR3 length: 14 amino acids. Supplemented by reference TRBV9 and TRBJ2-7, the full variable domain reads DSGVTQTPKHLITATGQRVTLRCSPRSGDLSVYWYQQSLDQGLQFLIQYYNGEERAKGNILERFSAQQFPDLHSELNLSSLELGDSALYFCASADGAKIYEQYFGPGTRLTVT.

Only a few counts were recorded for this clone. This chain uses TRBV13 with TRBJ2-7, with D perhaps TRBD1 or TRBD2 (5 bases each). Trimming shortened V by 6 bases and J by 6 bases, and 21 bases separated the two germline ends. Germline V gene lookup returns CDR1 PRHDT and CDR2 FYEKMQ (reference sequence). The CDR3 is made up of 15 amino acids. The CDR3 protein is CASSLGDVSPGEQYF. CDR3 bases: TGTGCCAGCAGTTTGGGGGACGTTTCCCCTGGCGAGCAGTACTTC.

As concerns this clone: This CDR3 is missing its conserved last phenylalanine or tryptophan, likely due to a read error. The DNA is omitted, as the CDR3 cannot be located on it reliably, and the CDR3 follows TCRdb's listing. Other nucleotide sequences from this sample produce the same CDR3. The rearrangement uses TRBV29-1 and TRBJ1-2. The length of the CDR3 is 12 amino acids, counting both ends. Germline values: CDR1 SQVTM, CDR2 ANQGSEA. The CDR3 region is CSVGGELLWLHL.

Remarks on this clone: Sequence at one end of the junction differs from germline and may be a read error. The J gene is TRBJ2-5, the V gene TRBV9; TRBD2 agrees at 12 bases. The CDR3 has 17 residues. Germline CDR1 reads SGDLS; CDR2 reads YYNGEE. The chain's CDR3 is CARSVRQLAGGGETQYF. The CDR3 bases are TGTGCCCGCAGCGTACGCCAACTAGCGGGGGGAGGGGAGACCCAGTACTTC.

Notes on this clone: Germline is not matched at one junction end, which may reflect a read error. The rearrangement joins TRBV29-1 to TRBJ2-7, with D unresolved. The V gene's germline CDR1 is SQVTM and CDR2 ANQGSEA. This CDR3 is 11 amino acids long. The CDR3 sequence: CSVWVRNEQYF. The CDR3, as DNA: TGCAGCGTTTGGGTCCGGAACGAGCAGTACTTT.

This clone occurred once. One junction end does not reproduce the germline sequence, and a read error may be involved. The chain recombines TRBV14 with TRBJ2-5, with a weak D call TRBD2 (5 bases). This CDR3 comprises 13 residues. In germline, CDR1 is SGHDN, CDR2 FVKESK. The CDR3 DNA sequence: TGTGCCAGCTGCCAATCGCCGGGGTGTACCCAGTACTTC. Translation: CASCQSPGCTQYF.

On this clone: A read error is likely here: a far larger clone is one base away. The identical CDR3 is also encoded by other nucleotide sequences in the sample. This rearrangement joins TRBV11-2 to TRBJ2-7; TRBD2 agrees at 9 bases. The CDR3 length is 16 residues. Per the germline V gene, CDR1 is SGHAT and CDR2 is FQNNGV. Losses at the gene ends were 1 base for V and 5 bases for J; bases not matched to a gene: 9. DNA of the CDR3: TGTGCCAGCAGCTTAGCTTGGGGAGCGGGGGGAAACGAGCAGTACTTC. Its translation is CASSLAWGAGGNEQYF.

A remark on this clone: The DNA is left out, because the CDR3 cannot be placed on it with certainty; the CDR3 is given as TCRdb lists it. The chain joins TRBV2 to TRBJ2-2; the D segment call TRBD2 is taken from the table without a DNA check. Ends included, the CDR3 has 16 residues. Per the germline V gene, CDR1 is SNHLY and CDR2 is FYNNEI. The CDR3 region is CASSAGRVSPGELFFF.

This clone was detected once. The V call is TRBV21-1, the J call TRBJ2-7; the DNA was not compared with TRBD1, the D call given in the table. TRBV21-1 is recorded as a pseudogene. The CDR3 totals 15 residues. The chain's CDR3 is CASSQGTGEGYEQYF. Written as DNA, the CDR3 is TGTGCCAGCAGCCAGGGGACAGGGGAGGGCTACGAGCAGTACTTC.